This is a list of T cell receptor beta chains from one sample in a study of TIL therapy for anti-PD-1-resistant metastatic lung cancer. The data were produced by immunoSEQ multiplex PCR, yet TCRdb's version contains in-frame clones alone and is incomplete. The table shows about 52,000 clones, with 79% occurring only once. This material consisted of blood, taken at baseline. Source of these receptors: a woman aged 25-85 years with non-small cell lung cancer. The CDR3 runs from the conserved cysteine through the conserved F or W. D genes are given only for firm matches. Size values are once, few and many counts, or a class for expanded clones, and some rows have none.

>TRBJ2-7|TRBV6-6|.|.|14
TGTGCCAGCAGTTTACTACCGGAACCCTACGAGCAGTACTTC
CASSLLPEPYEQYF
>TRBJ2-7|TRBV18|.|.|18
TGTGCCAGCTCACTCAATCCCCGGGGACGCATAGACCAATACGAGCAGTACTTC
CASSLNPRGRIDQYEQYF
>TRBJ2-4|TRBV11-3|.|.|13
TGTGCCAGCAGCTTATCAGGGACGAACATTCAGTACTTC
CASSLSGTNIQYF
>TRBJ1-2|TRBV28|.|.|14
TGTGCCAGCAGTTTATTTTCAGGGATTCAGGGCTACACCTTC
CASSLFSGIQGYTF
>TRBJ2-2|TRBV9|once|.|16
TGTGCCAGCAGCGCCGGACAAGGGGGTGGGGCCGGGGAGCTGTTTTTT
CASSAGQGGGAGELFF
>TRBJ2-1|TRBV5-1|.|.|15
TGCGCCAGCAGCTTGGGAGGGACTGGGTACAATGAGCAGTTCTTC
CASSLGGTGYNEQFF
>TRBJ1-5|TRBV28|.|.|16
TGTGCCAGCAGAAGAGGGATGGCGATAAGGGAAAAGCCCCAGCATTTT
CASRRGMAIREKPQHF
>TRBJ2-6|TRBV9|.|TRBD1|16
TGTGCCAGCGACCGGGACAGGACCTCTGGGGCCAACGTCCTGACTTTC
CASDRDRTSGANVLTF
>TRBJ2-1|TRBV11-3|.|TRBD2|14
TGTGCCAGCAGCTTTAGCGGGAATAACAATGAGCAGTTCTTC
CASSFSGNNNEQFF
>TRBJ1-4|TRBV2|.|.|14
TGTGCCAGCAGTGTGAGACAGCAGGCCGGGGAACTGTTTTTT
CASSVRQQAGELFF
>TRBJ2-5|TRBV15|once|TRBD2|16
TGTGCCACCAGCAGAGACGGACTAGCGAGCCAAGAGACCCAGTACTTC
CATSRDGLASQETQYF
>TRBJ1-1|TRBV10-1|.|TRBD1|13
TGCGCCAGCAGTGCCGGAGGGGGCGCCGAAGCTTTCTTT
CASSAGGGAEAFF
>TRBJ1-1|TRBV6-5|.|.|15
TGTGCCAGCAACCGGCCGGGGGCGGGTTACACTGAAGCTTTCTTT
CASNRPGAGYTEAFF
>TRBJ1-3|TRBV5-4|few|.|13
TGTGCCAGCAGCTGGGCAGGACGAAACACCATATATTTT
CASSWAGRNTIYF
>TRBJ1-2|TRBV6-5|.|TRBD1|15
TGTGCCAGCAGTTACTCGACAGGGGGTAACTATGGCTACACCTTC
CASSYSTGGNYGYTF
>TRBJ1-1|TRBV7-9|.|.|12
TGTGCCAGCAGCCCCCGAGGAGCTGAAGCTTTCTTT
CASSPRGAEAFF
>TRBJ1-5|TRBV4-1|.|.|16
TGCGCCAGCAGCCAAGGTTTGACGCGCCTCAATCAGCCCCAGCATTTT
CASSQGLTRLNQPQHF
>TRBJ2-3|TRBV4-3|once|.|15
TGCGCCAGCAGCCGAGGGACTTCGGGGGCAGATACGCAGTATTTT
CASSRGTSGADTQYF